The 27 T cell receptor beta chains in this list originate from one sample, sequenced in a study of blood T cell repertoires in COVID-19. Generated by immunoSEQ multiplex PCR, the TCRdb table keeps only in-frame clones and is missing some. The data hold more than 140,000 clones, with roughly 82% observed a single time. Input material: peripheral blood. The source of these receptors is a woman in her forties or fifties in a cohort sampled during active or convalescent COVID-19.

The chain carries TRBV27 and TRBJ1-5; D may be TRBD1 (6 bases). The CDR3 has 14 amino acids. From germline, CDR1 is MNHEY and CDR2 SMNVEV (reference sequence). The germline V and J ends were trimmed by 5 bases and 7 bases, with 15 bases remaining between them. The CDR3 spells CASSPNREIQPQHF. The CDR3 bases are TGTGCCAGCAGTCCAAACAGGGAGATACAGCCCCAGCATTTT.

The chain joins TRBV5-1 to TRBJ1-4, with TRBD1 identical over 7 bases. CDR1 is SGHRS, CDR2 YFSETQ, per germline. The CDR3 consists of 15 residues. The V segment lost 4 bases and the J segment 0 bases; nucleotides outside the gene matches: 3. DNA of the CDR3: TGCGCCAGCAGCCAAGGGACAGCAACTAATGAAAAACTGTTTTTT. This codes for CASSQGTATNEKLFF.

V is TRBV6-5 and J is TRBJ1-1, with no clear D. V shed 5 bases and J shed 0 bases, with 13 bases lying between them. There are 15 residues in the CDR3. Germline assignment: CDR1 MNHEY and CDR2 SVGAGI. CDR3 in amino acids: CASSPGLRVNTEAFF. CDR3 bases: TGTGCCAGCAGTCCCGGATTGAGGGTGAACACTGAAGCTTTCTTT.

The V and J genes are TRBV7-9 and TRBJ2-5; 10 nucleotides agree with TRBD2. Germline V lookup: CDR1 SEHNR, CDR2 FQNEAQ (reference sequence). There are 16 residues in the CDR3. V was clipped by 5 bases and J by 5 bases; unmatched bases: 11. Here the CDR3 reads CASSLRKRGGLETQYF. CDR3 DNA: TGTGCCAGCAGCCTCCGAAAGCGGGGGGGCCTTGAGACCCAGTACTTC. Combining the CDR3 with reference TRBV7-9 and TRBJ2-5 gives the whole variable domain DTGVSQNPRHKITKRGQNVTFRCDPISEHNRLYWYRQTLGQGPEFLTYFQNEAQLEKSRLLSDRFSAERPKGSFSTLEIQRTEQGDSAMYLCASSLRKRGGLETQYFGPGTRLLVL.

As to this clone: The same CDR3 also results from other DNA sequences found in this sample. CDR3 sequence: CASSLGAGWETQYF. DNA of the CDR3: TGTGCCAGCAGCTTAGGGGCGGGGTGGGAGACCCAGTACTTC. V is TRBV11-2 and J is TRBJ2-5; possible D gene TRBD2, 6 bases. The germline CDR1 and CDR2 sequences are SGHAT and FQNNGV. This CDR3 has 14 residues. Trimming pared 1 base from V and 5 bases from J, leaving 11 bases between.

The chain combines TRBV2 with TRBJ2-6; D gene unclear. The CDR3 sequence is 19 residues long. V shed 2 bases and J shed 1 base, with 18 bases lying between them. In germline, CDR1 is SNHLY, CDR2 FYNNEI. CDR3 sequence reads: CASSETRVGRISGANVLTF. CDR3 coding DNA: TGTGCCAGCAGTGAAACCCGAGTTGGCAGGATATCTGGGGCCAACGTCCTGACTTTC.

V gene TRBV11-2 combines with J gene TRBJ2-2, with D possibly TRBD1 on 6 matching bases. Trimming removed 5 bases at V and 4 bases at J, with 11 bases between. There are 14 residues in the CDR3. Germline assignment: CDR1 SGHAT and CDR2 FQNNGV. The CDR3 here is CASSPTTGTGELFF. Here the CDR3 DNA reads TGTGCCAGCAGCCCAACGACAGGCACCGGGGAGCTGTTTTTT.

CDR3 in DNA: TGTGCCAGCAGTCCAACGCCGGGGTGGGGCTACACCTTC. Protein product: CASSPTPGWGYTF. The chain recombines TRBV12-3 or TRBV12-4 with TRBJ1-2; D not resolved. The CDR3 sequence is 13 residues long. V gave up 5 bases and J gave up 8 bases, with 15 bases separating them.

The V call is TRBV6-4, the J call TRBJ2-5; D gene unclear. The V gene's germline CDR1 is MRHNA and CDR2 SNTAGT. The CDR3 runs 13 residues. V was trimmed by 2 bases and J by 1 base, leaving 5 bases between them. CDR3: CASSDTAQETQYF. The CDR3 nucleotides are TGTGCCAGCAGTGACACAGCCCAAGAGACCCAGTACTTC.

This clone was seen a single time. CDR3 loop: CATRQVLNTGELFF. Here the CDR3 DNA reads TGTGCCACCAGACAGGTCTTGAACACCGGGGAGCTGTTTTTT. The chain couples TRBV19 to TRBJ2-2, with D perhaps matching TRBD1 (6 bases). Germline lookup yields CDR1 LNHDA and CDR2 SQIVND (reference sequence). Trimming cost V 10 bases and J 1 base, with 13 bases left between them. The CDR3 extends over 14 amino acids.

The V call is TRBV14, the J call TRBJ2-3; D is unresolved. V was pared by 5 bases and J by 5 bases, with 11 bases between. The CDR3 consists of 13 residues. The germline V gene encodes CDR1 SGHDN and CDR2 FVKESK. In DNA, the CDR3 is TGTGCCAGCAGCTCCCGACAAATAGATACGCAGTATTTT. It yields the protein CASSSRQIDTQYF.

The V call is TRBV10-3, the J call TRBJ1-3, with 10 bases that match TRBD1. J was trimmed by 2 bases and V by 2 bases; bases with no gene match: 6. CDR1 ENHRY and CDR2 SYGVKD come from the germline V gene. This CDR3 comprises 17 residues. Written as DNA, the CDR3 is TGTGCCATCAGTGAGCGGGGGGGACAGGGGACTGGAAACACCATATATTTT. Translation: CAISERGGQGTGNTIYF.

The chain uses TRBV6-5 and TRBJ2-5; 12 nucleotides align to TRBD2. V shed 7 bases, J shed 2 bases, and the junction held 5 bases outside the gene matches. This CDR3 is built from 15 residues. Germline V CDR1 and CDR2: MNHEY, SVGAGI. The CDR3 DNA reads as TGTGCCAGCACCCTAGCGGGGGGGGTACAAGAGACCCAGTACTTC. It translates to CASTLAGGVQETQYF.

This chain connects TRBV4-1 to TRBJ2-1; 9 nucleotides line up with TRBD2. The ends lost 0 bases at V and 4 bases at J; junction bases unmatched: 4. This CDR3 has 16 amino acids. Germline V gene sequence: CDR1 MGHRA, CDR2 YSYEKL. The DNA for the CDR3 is TGCGCCAGCAGCCAAGAGCTAGCGGGACCTTACAATGAGCAGTTCTTC. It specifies CASSQELAGPYNEQFF.

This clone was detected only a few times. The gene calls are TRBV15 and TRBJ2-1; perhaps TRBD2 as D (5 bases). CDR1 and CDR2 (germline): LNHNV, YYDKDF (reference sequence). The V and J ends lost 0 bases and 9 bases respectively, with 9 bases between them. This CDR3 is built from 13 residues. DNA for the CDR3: TGTGCCACCAGCAGAGATTTGGAGGCTGAGCAGTTCTTC. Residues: CATSRDLEAEQFF.

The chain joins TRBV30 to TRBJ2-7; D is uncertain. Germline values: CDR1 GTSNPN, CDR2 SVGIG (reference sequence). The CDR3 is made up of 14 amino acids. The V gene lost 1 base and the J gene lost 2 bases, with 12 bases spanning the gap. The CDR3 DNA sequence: TGTGCCTGGAGTGATCAACCGGTGGCCTACGAGCAGTACTTC. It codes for CAWSDQPVAYEQYF.

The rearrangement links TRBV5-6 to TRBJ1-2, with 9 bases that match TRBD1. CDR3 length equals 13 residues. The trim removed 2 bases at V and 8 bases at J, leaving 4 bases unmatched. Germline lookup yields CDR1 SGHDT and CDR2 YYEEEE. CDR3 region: CASSFGTGPGYTF. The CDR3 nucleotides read TGTGCCAGCAGCTTCGGGACAGGGCCAGGCTACACCTTC.

This chain's CDR3 is CASSIRQGMRTGELFF. The CDR3 DNA follows: TGCGCCAGCAGTATCCGACAGGGGATGAGAACCGGGGAGCTGTTTTTT. This chain connects TRBV10-2 to TRBJ2-2; 8 bases are a match to TRBD1. CDR1 is WSHSY and CDR2 is SAAADI in the germline V gene. V lost 5 bases, J lost 5 bases, and 10 bases stayed unmatched. The length of the CDR3 is 16 residues.

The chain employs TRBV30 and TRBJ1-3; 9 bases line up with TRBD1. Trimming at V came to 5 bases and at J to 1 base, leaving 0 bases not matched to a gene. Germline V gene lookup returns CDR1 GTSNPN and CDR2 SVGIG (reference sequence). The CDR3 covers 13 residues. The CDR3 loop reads CAWGTGSGNTIYF. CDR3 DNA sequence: TGTGCCTGGGGGACAGGGTCTGGAAACACCATATATTTT.

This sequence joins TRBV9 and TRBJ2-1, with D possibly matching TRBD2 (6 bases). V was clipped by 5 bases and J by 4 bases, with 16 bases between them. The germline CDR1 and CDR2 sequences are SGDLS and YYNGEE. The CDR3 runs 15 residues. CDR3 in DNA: TGTGCCAGCAGTCCCGGGGGTAGCGGATACAATGAGCAGTTCTTC. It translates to CASSPGGSGYNEQFF.

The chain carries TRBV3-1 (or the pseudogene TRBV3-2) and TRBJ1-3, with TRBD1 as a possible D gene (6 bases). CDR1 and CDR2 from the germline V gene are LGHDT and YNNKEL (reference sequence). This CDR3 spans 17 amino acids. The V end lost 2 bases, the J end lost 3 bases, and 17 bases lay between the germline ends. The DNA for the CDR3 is TGTGCCAGCAGCCAAAGGGTCACAGGGTTAGTTGGAAACACCATATATTTT. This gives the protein CASSQRVTGLVGNTIYF.

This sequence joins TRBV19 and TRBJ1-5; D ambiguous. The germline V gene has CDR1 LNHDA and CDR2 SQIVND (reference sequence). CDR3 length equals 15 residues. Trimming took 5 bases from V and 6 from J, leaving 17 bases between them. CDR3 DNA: TGTGCCAGTAGTTCCCGTCCGGGAACGGGTCAGCCCCAGCATTTT. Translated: CASSSRPGTGQPQHF.

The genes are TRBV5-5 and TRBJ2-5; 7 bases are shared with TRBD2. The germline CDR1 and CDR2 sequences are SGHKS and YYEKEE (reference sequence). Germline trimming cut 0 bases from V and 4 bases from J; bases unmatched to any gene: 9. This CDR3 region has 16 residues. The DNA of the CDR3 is TGTGCCAGCAGCTTGGAGCGGGGCGGGGCGGCAGAGACCCAGTACTTC. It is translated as CASSLERGGAAETQYF.

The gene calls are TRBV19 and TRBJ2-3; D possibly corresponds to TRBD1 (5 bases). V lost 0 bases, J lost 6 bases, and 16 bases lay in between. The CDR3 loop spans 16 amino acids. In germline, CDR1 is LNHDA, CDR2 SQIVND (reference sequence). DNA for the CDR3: TGTGCCAGTAGTATAGATTACCCAGGGAAGTTGGATACGCAGTATTTT. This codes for CASSIDYPGKLDTQYF.

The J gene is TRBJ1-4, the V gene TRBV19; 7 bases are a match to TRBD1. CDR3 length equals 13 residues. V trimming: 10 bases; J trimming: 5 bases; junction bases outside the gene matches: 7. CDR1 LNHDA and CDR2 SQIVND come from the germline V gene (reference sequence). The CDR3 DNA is TGTGCCACCACCGGGACAGAAAATGAAAAACTGTTTTTT. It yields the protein CATTGTENEKLFF.

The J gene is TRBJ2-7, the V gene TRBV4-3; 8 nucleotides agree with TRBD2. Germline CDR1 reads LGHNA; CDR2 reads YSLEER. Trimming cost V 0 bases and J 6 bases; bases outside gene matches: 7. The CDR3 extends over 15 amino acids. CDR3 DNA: TGCGCCAGCAGCCAAGATTCACTAGCGGTAACCGAGCAGTACTTC. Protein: CASSQDSLAVTEQYF.

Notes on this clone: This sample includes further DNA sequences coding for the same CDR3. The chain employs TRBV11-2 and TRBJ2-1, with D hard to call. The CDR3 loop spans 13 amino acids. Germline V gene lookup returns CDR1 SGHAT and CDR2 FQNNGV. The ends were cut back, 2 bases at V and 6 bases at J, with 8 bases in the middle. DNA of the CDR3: TGTGCCAGCAGCTTAAAGTCAGGCAATGAGCAGTTCTTC. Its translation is CASSLKSGNEQFF. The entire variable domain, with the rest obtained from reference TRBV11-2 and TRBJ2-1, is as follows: EAGVAQSPRYKIIEKRQSVAFWCNPISGHATLYWYQQILGQGPKLLIQFQNNGVVDDSQLPKDRFSAERLKGVDSTLKIQPAKLEDSAVYLCASSLKSGNEQFFGPGTRLTVL.